A selection of T cell receptor beta chains follows, all from one sample in a study of T cells in Graves' hyperthyroidism and ophthalmopathy. MiXCR was run by TCRdb on the multiplex PCR reads, yielding one entry per CDR3 protein. Of 500,000 or so distinct CDR3 sequences in the sample, 17% were seen once. Source material: blood. These receptors were taken from a woman aged 18-29 years with Graves' ophthalmopathy. Both conserved end residues are part of each CDR3. Each record gives: J gene, V gene, D gene, clone size, CDR3 protein, CDR3 DNA. D genes are given only for firm matches. Size is stated for part of the rows, as once, few or many counts, or as a class when the clone is expanded.

TRBJ2-7 TRBV29-1 . few CSVVDGYSYEQYF TGCAGCGTTGTGGACGGGTACTCCTACGAGCAGTACTTC
TRBJ1-1 TRBV7-2 . . CASSLVVRKGNTEAFF TGTGCCAGCAGCTTAGTGGTACGGAAAGGGAACACTGAAGCTTTCTTT
TRBJ2-1 TRBV20-1 . . CSATSLASSYNEQFF TGCAGTGCTACCTCTCTAGCGAGCTCCTACAATGAGCAGTTCTTC
TRBJ1-4 TRBV6-1 . few CASTRGTNEKLFF TGTGCCAGCACACGGGGAACTAATGAAAAACTGTTTTTT
TRBJ1-1 TRBV10-3 . . CAISDPGTVENTEAFF TGTGCCATCAGTGATCCAGGAACGGTAGAGAACACTGAAGCTTTCTTT
TRBJ2-1 TRBV25-1 TRBD1 few CASSEGTGNRPSSYNEQFF TGTGCCAGCAGTGAAGGGACAGGGAACCGTCCGAGCTCCTACAATGAGCAGTTCTTC
TRBJ2-3 TRBV20-1 TRBD2 many CSARRLAGEADTQYF TGCAGTGCTAGAAGGCTAGCGGGAGAGGCGGATACGCAGTATTTT
TRBJ1-3 TRBV3-1 . many CASSPYASQYGNTIYF TGTGCCAGCAGCCCCTATGCGTCACAGTACGGAAACACCATATATTTT
TRBJ2-5 TRBV7-9 TRBD1 . CASSSDRGSEQETQYF TGTGCCAGCAGCTCGGACAGGGGATCCGAGCAAGAGACCCAGTACTTC
TRBJ2-5 TRBV27 . . CASSLSGPGGEETQYF TGTGCCAGCAGTTTATCGGGCCCAGGCGGGGAAGAGACCCAGTACTTC
TRBJ1-5 TRBV3-2 . once CASSQDYTGGACQPQHF TGTGCCAGCAGCCAAGATTATACAGGGGGCGCATGCCAGCCCCAGCATTTT
TRBJ1-3 TRBV28 . few CASSLPPSGDTIYF TGTGCCAGCAGTTTACCGCCCTCTGGAGACACCATATATTTT
TRBJ2-1 TRBV12-3/TRBV12-4 . . CASRGLRLDNEQFF TGTGCCAGCCGGGGACTGCGGTTAGACAATGAGCAGTTCTTC
TRBJ2-2 TRBV27 TRBD2 . CASGYMAGGSGELFF TGTGCCAGCGGGTACATGGCGGGAGGGAGCGGGGAGCTGTTTTTT
TRBJ2-7 TRBV14 . few CASSQVDLDWRIVGEQYF TGTGCCAGCAGCCAGGTTGACCTGGATTGGAGGATTGTCGGCGAGCAGTACTTC
TRBJ2-7 TRBV28 . many CASSLSGATGEQYF TGTGCCAGCAGTTTGTCTGGGGCTACGGGCGAGCAGTACTTC
TRBJ2-3 TRBV5-1 . many CASSLHRGNTQYF TGCGCCAGCAGCTTGCATCGGGGGAATACGCAGTATTTT
TRBJ1-2 TRBV3-1 . . CASSPQTALYGYTF TGTGCCAGCAGCCCTCAGACAGCCCTCTATGGCTACACCTTC
TRBJ2-5 TRBV9 . . CASSPSRGQETQYF TGTGCCAGCAGCCCCTCTAGAGGGCAAGAGACCCAGTACTTC
TRBJ1-2 TRBV2 . few CASSDEQPYGYTF TGTGCCAGCAGTGACGAACAGCCCTATGGCTACACCTTC
TRBJ2-7 TRBV15 . many CATSTVVPGKSYEQYF TGTGCCACCAGCACAGTAGTCCCCGGGAAATCCTACGAGCAGTACTTC
TRBJ2-1 TRBV4-1 . few CASSQDAAASSYNEQFF TGCGCCAGCAGCCAAGACGCCGCGGCCAGCTCCTACAATGAGCAGTTCTTC
TRBJ2-4 TRBV28 . many CASSSTGFRSKNIQYF TGTGCCAGCAGCTCAACAGGGTTTAGGTCCAAAAACATTCAGTACTTC
TRBJ2-3 TRBV13 TRBD2 many CASSSRLAGNTDTQYF TGTGCCAGCAGCTCCCGACTAGCGGGGAACACAGATACGCAGTATTTT
TRBJ2-7 TRBV30 TRBD1 many CAWSVFTGTGRSEQYF TGTGCCTGGAGTGTTTTCACCGGGACAGGCCGTTCCGAGCAGTACTTC
TRBJ2-1 TRBV20-1 TRBD2 many CSAREGRGEYNEQFF TGCAGTGCTAGAGAGGGGCGGGGGGAGTACAATGAGCAGTTCTTC
TRBJ2-7 TRBV6-2/TRBV6-3 TRBD2 many CASSYSGGSTYEQYF TGTGCCAGCAGTTACTCGGGCGGGAGCACCTACGAGCAGTACTTC
TRBJ1-2 TRBV3-1 . many CASSLQHQPTNYGYTF TGTGCCAGCAGCCTTCAACACCAGCCTACTAACTATGGCTACACCTTC
TRBJ1-1 TRBV29-1 . many CSVDGELLTEAFF TGCAGCGTTGACGGGGAGTTGCTCACTGAAGCTTTCTTT
TRBJ1-6 TRBV5-1 . . CASSRGGDNSPLHF TGCGCCAGCAGCCGGGGGGGGGACAATTCACCCCTCCACTTT
TRBJ1-1 TRBV5-1 . few CASRQKQGTNTETFF TGCGCCAGCAGACAAAAACAGGGCACGAACACTGAAACTTTCTTT
TRBJ2-1 TRBV12-5 . few CASGFSTYNEQFF TGTGCTAGTGGTTTTAGTACCTACAATGAGCAGTTCTTC
TRBJ1-3 TRBV28 . few CASQTGPLNTIYF TGTGCCAGCCAAACAGGGCCCCTAAACACCATATATTTT
TRBJ2-2 TRBV5-1 TRBD2 . CASSSLPGGSTGELFF TGCGCCAGCAGCTCCTTGCCGGGGGGTAGCACCGGGGAGCTGTTTTTT
TRBJ1-5 TRBV4-1 . . CASSQGGGEPQHF TGCGCCAGCAGCCAAGGGGGCGGCGAGCCCCAGCATTTT
TRBJ2-3 TRBV7-8 . few CASSLFRGTTPQYF TGTGCCAGCAGCTTATTTAGGGGTACTACCCCACAGTATTTT
TRBJ1-2 TRBV20-1 . many CSASRQKGYTF TGCAGTGCTAGCAGACAGAAAGGCTACACCTTC
TRBJ1-2 TRBV28 . many CASSSGPITNYGYTF TGTGCCAGCAGTTCAGGCCCCATTACTAACTATGGCTACACCTTC
TRBJ2-7 TRBV18 . few CASSPLDDPYEQYF TGTGCCAGCTCACCACTGGACGATCCCTACGAGCAGTACTTC
TRBJ1-2 TRBV2 . many CASSVKRSNYGYTF TGTGCCAGCAGTGTTAAACGATCTAACTATGGCTACACCTTC
TRBJ1-3 TRBV7-3 TRBD1 many CASSSGTAGNTIYF TGTGCCAGCAGCTCCGGGACAGCCGGAAACACCATATATTTT
TRBJ1-1 TRBV13 . many CASSHRVLNTEAFF TGTGCCAGCAGCCACAGGGTGTTGAACACTGAAGCTTTCTTT
TRBJ2-5 TRBV7-2 . many CASSLAPEGGSPRVETQYF TGTGCCAGCAGCTTAGCTCCCGAGGGTGGGAGCCCCAGAGTAGAGACCCAGTACTTC
TRBJ2-2 TRBV18 . many CASSPGHYTGELFF TGTGCCAGCTCACCGGGACATTACACCGGGGAGCTGTTTTTT
TRBJ1-2 TRBV9 . . CASSPGTSDYGYTF TGTGCCAGCAGCCCCGGGACATCCGACTATGGCTACACCTTC
TRBJ1-1 TRBV6-2/TRBV6-3 . few CASSYSGQTLTEAFF TGTGCCAGCAGTTACTCGGGCCAGACCCTCACTGAAGCTTTCTTT
TRBJ2-3 TRBV20-1 TRBD2 many CSASKSGVAGGYTQYF TGCAGTGCTAGTAAATCTGGGGTAGCGGGGGGATATACGCAGTATTTT
TRBJ1-4 TRBV6-6 . . CASSYWRGNGEKLFF TGTGCCAGCAGTTACTGGAGGGGGAACGGTGAAAAACTGTTTTTT
TRBJ2-5 TRBV20-1 TRBD2 many CSARAPSGGAGETQYF TGCAGTGCTAGAGCTCCCAGCGGGGGGGCCGGGGAGACCCAGTACTTC
TRBJ2-6 TRBV20-1 . many CSASHVSSGANVLTF TGCAGTGCTAGCCACGTCTCATCTGGGGCCAACGTCCTGACTTTC
TRBJ1-1 TRBV10-3 TRBD1 many CATAQGAKNTEAFF TGTGCCACGGCACAGGGGGCGAAGAACACTGAAGCTTTCTTT
TRBJ2-2 TRBV20-1 . . CSAREGATDTGELFF TGCAGTGCTAGGGAGGGGGCTACAGACACCGGGGAGCTGTTTTTT